This is a list of T cell receptor beta chains from one sample in a study of blood T cells in healthy people across ages. TCRdb used MiXCR to reprocess the 5' RACE reads, holding one entry per CDR3 protein. The repertoire holds about 1,600,000 distinct CDR3 sequences, with about 43% as singletons. The sequenced sample consisted of blood. These receptors were collected from a woman between 18 and 29 years old in good health. The CDR3 runs from the conserved cysteine through the conserved F or W. D genes are given only for firm matches. Rows give clone size only sometimes, using once, few, many, or a class for an expanded clone.

j_call	d_call	clone_size	v_call	cdr3_length	cdr3_aa	cdr3_nt
TRBJ2-7	-	-	TRBV3-1	12	CASSQGGGVGYF	TGTGCCAGCAGCCAAGGTGGCGGTGTAGGGTACTTC
TRBJ2-7	-	-	TRBV12-3/TRBV12-4	13	CASTPPNTYEQYF	TGTGCCAGCACCCCACCGAATACCTACGAGCAGTACTTC
TRBJ2-3	-	-	TRBV5-1	15	CASSLAVAGPDTQYF	TGCGCCAGCAGCTTGGCCGTCGCAGGGCCAGATACGCAGTATTTT
TRBJ2-1	-	-	TRBV5-1	17	CTSSLGPGRSSYNEQFF	TGCACCAGCAGCTTGGGGCCGGGGCGGAGCTCCTACAATGAGCAGTTCTTC
TRBJ2-3	TRBD2	few	TRBV5-1	16	CASSLAAGGPADTQYF	TGCGCCAGCAGCTTGGCGGCGGGGGGGCCCGCAGATACGCAGTATTTT
TRBJ2-7	-	few	TRBV10-3	12	CAIGDTRTEQYF	TGTGCCATCGGGGATACTAGGACCGAGCAGTACTTC
TRBJ1-5	TRBD1	once	TRBV6-5	14	CASSSGTAPTAQHF	TGTGCCAGCAGTTCAGGGACAGCGCCCACAGCCCAGCATTTT
TRBJ2-3	TRBD2	few	TRBV20-1	16	CSASRPGLAGGDTQYF	TGCAGTGCTAGTCGCCCGGGACTAGCGGGAGGAGATACGCAGTATTTT
TRBJ1-1	-	-	TRBV12-3/TRBV12-4	15	CASTQSGRVNTEAFF	TGTGCCAGCACCCAATCAGGTAGGGTGAACACTGAAGCTTTCTTT
TRBJ1-4	TRBD1	few	TRBV12-3/TRBV12-4	15	CASSLQGARWEKLFF	TGTGCCAGCAGTTTACAGGGGGCGAGATGGGAAAAACTGTTTTTT
TRBJ2-5	TRBD1	-	TRBV24-1	13	CATGDRAGETQYF	TGTGCCACCGGGGACAGGGCGGGAGAGACCCAGTACTTC
TRBJ1-5	TRBD1	few	TRBV7-2	14	CASSQGQGGQPQHF	TGTGCCAGCAGCCAGGGACAGGGAGGGCAGCCCCAGCATTTT
TRBJ2-7	TRBD1	few	TRBV5-6	15	CASNRVGDSSYEQYF	TGTGCCAGCAACCGCGTCGGGGACAGCTCCTACGAGCAGTACTTC
TRBJ2-6	-	-	TRBV28	15	CASSSPSSGANVLTF	TGTGCCAGCAGTTCGCCAAGCTCTGGGGCCAACGTCCTGACTTTC
TRBJ2-1	-	few	TRBV6-5	17	CASSYSGGLSSYNEQFF	TGTGCCAGCAGTTACTCGGGGGGGCTAAGCTCCTACAATGAGCAGTTCTTC
TRBJ1-1	-	-	TRBV18	14	CASSPTTPNTEAFF	TGTGCCAGCTCACCAACAACTCCGAACACTGAAGCTTTCTTT
TRBJ1-5	-	-	TRBV7-2	14	CASSLEVGPQPQHF	TGTGCCAGCAGCTTAGAGGTAGGGCCTCAGCCCCAGCATTTT
TRBJ1-5	TRBD1	few	TRBV7-2	15	CASSRETGGDQPQHF	TGTGCCAGCAGCCGGGAAACAGGGGGCGACCAGCCCCAGCATTTT
TRBJ2-7	-	-	TRBV7-3	15	CASSLNPGDSYEQYF	TGTGCCAGCAGCTTAAACCCAGGGGACTCCTACGAGCAGTACTTC
TRBJ2-3	-	-	TRBV7-2	14	CASRGGARTDTQYF	TGTGCCAGCAGGGGGGGGGCTCGCACAGATACGCAGTATTTT
TRBJ2-7	-	-	TRBV28	18	CASSSGTYGTTYYYEQYF	TGTGCCAGCAGTTCCGGGACATATGGGACTACCTACTACTACGAGCAGTACTTC
TRBJ2-1	TRBD2	few	TRBV10-3	14	CAISGLAGGDEQFF	TGTGCCATCAGCGGACTAGCGGGGGGAGATGAGCAGTTCTTC
TRBJ2-1	-	many	TRBV24-1	9	CATGDEQFF	TGTGCCACCGGGGATGAGCAGTTCTTC
TRBJ1-5	TRBD1	-	TRBV28	16	CASTLYRQGQNQPQHF	TGTGCCAGCACTCTATATAGACAGGGGCAAAATCAGCCCCAGCATTTT
TRBJ1-2	-	-	TRBV5-1	16	CASSYDEESGDHGYTF	TGCGCCAGCAGCTACGACGAGGAGTCCGGGGATCATGGCTACACCTTC
TRBJ2-1	-	few	TRBV5-6	15	CASSTGASVYNEQFF	TGTGCCAGCAGCACCGGGGCTTCCGTGTACAATGAGCAGTTCTTC
TRBJ2-3	-	-	TRBV7-6	16	CASSLVGRPYADTQYF	TGTGCCAGCAGCTTGGTAGGCCGGCCCTACGCAGATACGCAGTATTTT
TRBJ2-1	TRBD2	-	TRBV10-3	13	CAITRTSGTEQFF	TGTGCCATCACCCGGACTAGCGGAACTGAGCAGTTCTTC
TRBJ1-2	TRBD1	-	TRBV27	16	CASSLWEGADQSGYTF	TGTGCCAGCAGTTTATGGGAGGGGGCGGATCAGAGCGGCTACACCTTC
TRBJ2-2	TRBD1	few	TRBV5-1	19	CASSSRTGNRAANTGELFF	TGCGCCAGCAGCTCTCGGACAGGGAATCGAGCCGCGAACACCGGGGAGCTGTTTTTT
TRBJ2-1	TRBD2	-	TRBV2	14	CASERTSGYNEQFF	TGTGCCAGCGAAAGGACTAGCGGTTACAATGAGCAGTTCTTC
TRBJ2-1	-	few	TRBV20-1	16	CSARSSGAGAKNEQFF	TGCAGTGCTAGATCTAGTGGGGCGGGCGCCAAAAATGAGCAGTTCTTC
TRBJ1-1	-	-	TRBV10-3	14	CAISSQTGNTEAFF	TGTGCCATCAGCTCCCAGACAGGGAACACTGAAGCTTTCTTT
TRBJ2-5	TRBD2	few	TRBV5-1	14	CASSWGLDQETQYF	TGCGCCAGCAGCTGGGGACTAGATCAAGAGACCCAGTACTTC
TRBJ2-7	-	few	TRBV7-9	13	CASRGDVPYEQYF	TGTGCCAGTAGAGGCGACGTTCCCTACGAGCAGTACTTC
TRBJ2-7	TRBD2	-	TRBV4-1	15	CASSQDQGLAYERYF	TGCGCCAGCAGCCAAGATCAAGGACTAGCCTACGAGCGGTACTTC
TRBJ2-1	-	once	TRBV15	17	CATSRDLPASSYNEQFF	TGTGCCACCAGCAGAGACCTCCCGGCCTCTTCCTACAATGAGCAGTTCTTC
TRBJ2-1	-	-	TRBV15	15	CATSRRGRVSNEQFF	TGTGCCACCAGCAGGCGTGGGAGAGTTTCTAATGAGCAGTTCTTC
TRBJ2-7	-	-	TRBV28	13	CASSLSVTYEQYF	TGTGCCAGCAGTTTATCGGTTACCTACGAGCAGTACTTC
TRBJ1-3	-	-	TRBV7-2	11	CASSTLNTIYF	TGTGCCAGCAGCACCCTCAACACCATATATTTT
TRBJ2-3	-	-	TRBV12-3/TRBV12-4	15	CASTTLEQGPDTQYF	TGTGCCAGCACTACCCTGGAACAGGGTCCAGATACGCAGTATTTT